A selection of T cell receptor beta chains follows, all from one sample in a study of blood T cell repertoires in COVID-19. Data came from immunoSEQ multiplex PCR; TCRdb stores just in-frame clones and leaves some out. Of around 230,000 clones detected, around 89% appear once; the ten largest clones hold just over 2.5%. Sequencing was done on a sample of PBMCs or T cells enriched from blood (not recorded which). These receptors originate from a woman in her 30s who had recovered from COVID-19. Each CDR3 is given with its conserved first and last residue. The D gene is left open where the match is weak. The listing skips clone size in some rows; elsewhere it reads once, few, many or a size class.

TRBJ2-1	TRBV5-1	TRBD1	-	TGCGCCAGCAGCATCGGACAGGAGACTTACAATGAGCAGTTCTTC	CASSIGQETYNEQFF
TRBJ1-2	TRBV4-1	TRBD1	-	TGCGCCAGCAGCCAAGAACAACAGGGGACCTATGGCTACACCTTC	CASSQEQQGTYGYTF
TRBJ2-1	TRBV11-3	TRBD2	-	TGTGCCAGCAGCTACGGGGGGAACTCCTACAATGAGCAGTTCTTC	CASSYGGNSYNEQFF
TRBJ1-2	TRBV25-1	-	-	TGTGCCAGCAGTGATTTAAGCCCCGGGAGGTATGGCTACACCTTC	CASSDLSPGRYGYTF
TRBJ2-3	TRBV7-9	TRBD1	-	TGTGCCAGCAGCGCTTCCGGGACAGGTAGCGATACGCAGTATTTT	CASSASGTGSDTQYF
TRBJ1-1	TRBV4-2	TRBD1	-	TGTGCCAGCGGGAAAACAGGGGGCATGGTAACTGAAGCTTTCTTT	CASGKTGGMVTEAFF
TRBJ1-6	TRBV7-2	-	-	TGTGCCAGCAGTCAGTCACAGGGAAGCTCCTATAATTCACCCCTCCACTTT	CASSQSQGSSYNSPLHF
TRBJ2-1	TRBV7-2	TRBD2	-	TGTGCCAGCAGCTTAGCCTTAGCGGGGGGCGTTCGCAATGAGCAGTTCTTC	CASSLALAGGVRNEQFF
TRBJ2-1	TRBV7-3	TRBD1	-	TGTGCCAGCAGCTTAACCCGCCGGGACAGGGACAATGAGCAGTTCTTC	CASSLTRRDRDNEQFF
TRBJ2-6	TRBV5-1	-	-	TGCGCCAGCAGCGCGGACTCCCCAGGCTCTGGGGCCAACGTCCTGACTTTC	CASSADSPGSGANVLTF
TRBJ2-4	TRBV19	TRBD2	once	TGTGCCAGTAGTATATCCTGGACTAGCGGGGGGACTAATCAAAACATTCAGTACTTC	CASSISWTSGGTNQNIQYF
TRBJ2-3	TRBV7-9	TRBD2	-	TGTGCCAGCAGCTTGAAGCGGGGTGGGGATACGCAGTATTTT	CASSLKRGGDTQYF
TRBJ2-4	TRBV15	TRBD1	once	TGTGCCACCAGCCACCAGGGGGTAAATTCTGCCAAAAACATTCAGTACTTC	CATSHQGVNSAKNIQYF
TRBJ1-1	TRBV6-5	-	-	TGTGCCAGCAGTTACCGACGAAGGGGCAACACTGAAGCTTTCTTT	CASSYRRRGNTEAFF
TRBJ1-1	TRBV4-2	-	-	TGTGCCAGCAGTCGGACAGATAACACTGAAGCTTTCTTT	CASSRTDNTEAFF
TRBJ1-5	TRBV7-6	-	-	TGTGCCAGCACCTTACTAGTCGGTAGCAATCAGCCCCAGCATTTT	CASTLLVGSNQPQHF
TRBJ1-2	TRBV6-2/TRBV6-3	-	-	TGTGCCAGCAGCCGTCGACCCGGGGATGGCTACACCTTC	CASSRRPGDGYTF
TRBJ2-7	TRBV12-3/TRBV12-4	-	-	TGTGCCAGCACGTACAGATCCTACGAGCAGTACTTC	CASTYRSYEQYF
TRBJ1-2	TRBV6-5	TRBD1	-	TGTGCCAGCAGGCGGACAGGGGTCTATGGCTACACCTTC	CASRRTGVYGYTF
TRBJ2-7	TRBV4-3	-	-	TGCGCCAGCAGCCAAGATTTGGGCAGGGGCTACGAGCAGTACTTC	CASSQDLGRGYEQYF
TRBJ1-2	TRBV11-2	-	-	TGTGCCAGCAGCTCTAACGGGGGAACCGGCGGCTACACCTTC	CASSSNGGTGGYTF
TRBJ2-3	TRBV4-3	-	once	TGCGCCAGCAGCCAAGTACAGGGCGGCTATACGCAGTATTTT	CASSQVQGGYTQYF
TRBJ1-1	TRBV7-9	-	-	TGTGCCAGCAGCTCCCCGTATAACACTGAAGCTTTCTTT	CASSSPYNTEAFF
TRBJ2-1	TRBV9	TRBD2	-	TGTGCCAGCAGCGGGCGTGTAGCGGGCAATGAGCAGTTCTTC	CASSGRVAGNEQFF
TRBJ2-1	TRBV6-1	TRBD1	-	TGTGCCAGCAGTGAATTTGCAGGGGGGCAGTTCTTC	CASSEFAGGQFF
TRBJ2-7	TRBV5-8	-	-	TGTGCCAGCAGCTTGCAGGATCTACGATCCTACGAGCAGTACTTC	CASSLQDLRSYEQYF
TRBJ1-3	TRBV3-1/TRBV3-2	TRBD1	-	TGTGCCAGCAGCCGAGGACAGGGTCCGACGATAGGTGGAAACACCATATATTTT	CASSRGQGPTIGGNTIYF
TRBJ2-3	TRBV6-5	-	-	TGTGCCAGCAGGAAGCGGAAGAGCACAGATACGCAGTATTTT	CASRKRKSTDTQYF
TRBJ1-4	TRBV5-8	-	-	TGTGCCAGCAGCTTGGGACAGAGATCAGGGGTTGAAAAACTGTTTTTT	CASSLGQRSGVEKLFF
TRBJ1-3	TRBV19	-	-	TGTGCCAGTAGTAAAGGGGACATCCCTTCGGGAAACACCATATATTTT	CASSKGDIPSGNTIYF
TRBJ2-2	TRBV12-5	-	-	TGTGCTAGTGGTTTGGTAGTACGGGGGAACACCGGGGAGCTGTTTTTT	CASGLVVRGNTGELFF
TRBJ2-7	TRBV10-3	-	-	TGTGCCATCAGTGTTAGTAGCTTCTCCTACGAGCAGTACTTC	CAISVSSFSYEQYF
TRBJ1-1	TRBV15	-	-	TGTGCCACCAGCAGAGATAGATCCAGGGGTGGCCCTGAAGCTTTCTTT	CATSRDRSRGGPEAFF
TRBJ1-2	TRBV6-5	TRBD1	-	TGTGCCAGCAGACTGGACAGGACTGATGGCTACACCTTC	CASRLDRTDGYTF
TRBJ1-6	TRBV19	-	few	TGTGCCAGTAGGCAGGGTTATAATTCACCCCTCCACTTT	CASRQGYNSPLHF
TRBJ1-4	TRBV9	TRBD1	-	TGTGCCAGCAGCGTAGGGACAGGGATTCGGAATGAAAAACTGTTTTTT	CASSVGTGIRNEKLFF
TRBJ2-1	TRBV2	-	-	TGTGCCAGCAGTGCAGGGGCAGGGAATGAGCAGTTCTTC	CASSAGAGNEQFF
TRBJ1-6	TRBV5-4	TRBD1	-	TGTGCCAGCAGCATGACAGGGGATCGTGATTCACCCCTCCACTTT	CASSMTGDRDSPLHF
TRBJ2-3	TRBV4-2	TRBD2	few	TGTGCCAGCAGCCAAGAGGGGACTAGCGGGGACCGACACACAGATACGCAGTATTTT	CASSQEGTSGDRHTDTQYF
TRBJ1-1	TRBV6-4	-	-	TGTGCCAGCAGACGGGTCGTGGGCACTGAAGCTTTCTTT	CASRRVVGTEAFF
TRBJ2-3	TRBV5-1	TRBD2	-	TGCGCCAGCAGCCCTAGCGGGGGTTTAGATACGCAGTATTTT	CASSPSGGLDTQYF
TRBJ1-2	TRBV5-6	-	once	TGTGCCAGCAGCTTTCAGGCTAACTATGGCTACACCTTC	CASSFQANYGYTF
TRBJ2-1	TRBV11-2	-	-	TGTGCCAGCAGCTTACCTAACAATGAGCAGTTCTTC	CASSLPNNEQFF
TRBJ1-5	TRBV28	TRBD1	-	TGTGCCAGCAGTTTATATGACAGGGCTAATCAGCCCCAGCATTTT	CASSLYDRANQPQHF
TRBJ2-3	TRBV19	-	-	TGTGCCAGTGCACCTCGCGGGGCGAGCACAGATACGCAGTATTTT	CASAPRGASTDTQYF
TRBJ2-7	TRBV6-2/TRBV6-3	-	-	TGTGCCAGCAGTTACGAGGTTACCTACGAGCAGTACTTC	CASSYEVTYEQYF
TRBJ1-1	TRBV19	-	-	TGTGCCAGTATCGGACACCCGAACACTGAAGCTTTCTTT	CASIGHPNTEAFF
TRBJ2-7	TRBV2	TRBD1	-	TGTGCCAGCAGTCAAACCGGACAGGGATACGAGCAGTACTTC	CASSQTGQGYEQYF
TRBJ2-7	TRBV6-5	-	-	TGTGCCAGCAGTCCCACCTACGAGCAGTACTTC	CASSPTYEQYF